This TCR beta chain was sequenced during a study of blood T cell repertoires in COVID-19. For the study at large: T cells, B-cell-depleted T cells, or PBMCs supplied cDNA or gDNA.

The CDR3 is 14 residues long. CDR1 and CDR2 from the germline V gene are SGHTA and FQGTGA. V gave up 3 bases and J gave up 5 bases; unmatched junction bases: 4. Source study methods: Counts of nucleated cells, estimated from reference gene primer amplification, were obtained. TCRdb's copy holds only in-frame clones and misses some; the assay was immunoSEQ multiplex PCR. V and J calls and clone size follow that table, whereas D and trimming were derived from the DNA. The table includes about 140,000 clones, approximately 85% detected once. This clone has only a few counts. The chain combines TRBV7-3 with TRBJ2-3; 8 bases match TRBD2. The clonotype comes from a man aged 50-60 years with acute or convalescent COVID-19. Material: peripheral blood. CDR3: CASSLSGSRDTQYF. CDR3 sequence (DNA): TGTGCCAGCAGCTTGAGCGGGAGCCGAGATACGCAGTATTTT.